This TCR beta chain was found in a study of early T cells in non-severe SARS-CoV-2 infection (dated by TCRdb to about 2021). A note on the overall study: Bulk RNA from unsorted whole blood was used for TCR sequencing, so alpha and beta chains could not be paired. The investigation overall reported the following: VDJdb matching was skewed toward anti-spike CD8 responses and likely underestimated virus-specific expansions by missing private and CD4 specificities.

For this clonotype: What antigen it recognizes has not been identified. Base qualities are missing; no much larger clone stands one base away.

The library was generated by 5' RACE. Sequencing was performed on a NextSeq 500. In the TCR library protocol, unique molecular identifiers were attached to individual cDNA molecules to correct for PCR bias and sequencing error. Both TCR alpha and beta chains were sequenced, and tight co-correlation was observed between alpha and beta sequence abundances in each sample. The source study handled its data this way. V gene, J gene and CDR3 annotation of TCR sequences was performed with Decombinator V4. Expanded TCRs were defined as changing significantly between any two time points under a Poisson model with p below 0.0001. TCR abundances were normalised to the total number of TCRs sequenced per sample and were expressed as counts per million. TRAV1-2 paired with TRAJ12, TRAJ20 or TRAJ33 defined MAIT TCRs, while TRAV10 paired with TRAJ18 defined iNKT TCRs. A search of VDJdb, accessed on 1 November 2021, was run for TCRs annotated to CMV, EBV and SARS-CoV-2, with TCRs annotated for multiple antigens excluded. The public reads were run again by TCRdb, first through fastp at Q25 and then through MiXCR, and only productive beta chains were kept. Every entry covers one CDR3 protein and lists the most common genes and DNA from its rows. The V and J calls and clone size come from TCRdb's table, not from the authors' own analysis. For this sample there are some 55,000 distinct CDR3 sequences; approximately 12% appear just once. The ten most abundant clones make up 2.5% of the sample.

The V end loses 8 bases and the J end loses 2 bases, and a stretch of 19 bases separates them. According to the germline V gene, CDR1 reads MNHEY and CDR2 reads SVGEGT. The CDR3 runs 15 amino acids, cysteine and phenylalanine included. Left in the record is the CDR3 DNA by itself, 45 bases read in frame from the first base. Set within a cohort of healthcare workers in London, UK, this nested case-control study involved weekly PCR testing of nasopharyngeal swabs along with blood sampling. Healthcare workers were recruited between 23 and 31 March 2020, during the week of the UK lockdown, and were followed weekly for up to about 16 weeks.

The source was whole blood, collected at baseline. The chain is encoded by TRBV6-2 or TRBV6-3 joined to TRBJ2-7; too little of a D gene remains to name it. This clonotype originated in an adult who was a healthcare worker with PCR-confirmed SARS-CoV-2 infection or an uninfected control (not recorded which). The CDR3 is CASGVVQPNTYEQYF. The sequence in DNA is TGTGCCAGCGGCGTCGTGCAGCCAAATACCTACGAGCAGTACTTC.